These T cell receptor beta chains were read from a single sample in a study of T cell responses to AZD1222 COVID-19 vaccine. Data came from immunoSEQ multiplex PCR; TCRdb stores just in-frame clones and leaves some out. Among some 120,000 clones listed, about 90% were seen once. Sample: peripheral blood, taken on day 0 of AZD1222 vaccination. All receptors derive from an adult in good health. Both conserved end residues are part of each CDR3. The order of the fields is J gene, D gene, clone size, V gene, CDR3 protein, CDR3 DNA. A D gene is named only where the DNA matches it firmly. Clone sizes are given selectively: once, few, many, or a class where the clone is expanded.

j_gene: TRBJ2-3; d_gene: .; abundance: .; v_gene: TRBV3-1/TRBV3-2; CDR3aa: CASSQENGYTQYF; CDR3nt: TGTGCCAGCAGCCAAGAGAACGGCTATACGCAGTATTTT
j_gene: TRBJ1-1; d_gene: .; abundance: once; v_gene: TRBV2; CDR3aa: CASRDSLMNTEAFF; CDR3nt: TGTGCCAGCAGGGACAGTCTCATGAACACTGAAGCTTTCTTT
j_gene: TRBJ2-3; d_gene: .; abundance: .; v_gene: TRBV19; CDR3aa: CASSMDWGVSTDTQYF; CDR3nt: TGTGCCAGTAGTATGGACTGGGGTGTCAGCACAGATACGCAGTATTTT
j_gene: TRBJ1-2; d_gene: .; abundance: .; v_gene: TRBV5-5; CDR3aa: CASSRDLWNYGYTF; CDR3nt: TGTGCCAGCAGTCGCGACCTCTGGAACTATGGCTACACCTTC
j_gene: TRBJ1-1; d_gene: TRBD1; abundance: .; v_gene: TRBV6-5; CDR3aa: CASSWTGEFTEAFF; CDR3nt: TGTGCCAGCAGTTGGACAGGGGAATTCACTGAAGCTTTCTTT
j_gene: TRBJ1-3; d_gene: .; abundance: .; v_gene: TRBV6-5; CDR3aa: CASLTGTPGNTIYF; CDR3nt: TGTGCCAGCCTGACCGGGACTCCAGGAAACACCATATATTTT
j_gene: TRBJ1-1; d_gene: .; abundance: .; v_gene: TRBV4-2; CDR3aa: CASSQGGNQAFF; CDR3nt: TGTGCCAGCAGCCAAGGGGGAAACCAAGCTTTCTTT
j_gene: TRBJ1-3; d_gene: .; abundance: .; v_gene: TRBV27; CDR3aa: CASSQTGSPTSGNTIYF; CDR3nt: TGTGCCAGCAGTCAAACAGGTTCCCCGACCTCTGGAAACACCATATATTTT
j_gene: TRBJ1-4; d_gene: .; abundance: .; v_gene: TRBV19; CDR3aa: CASSMGAPRTNEKLFF; CDR3nt: TGTGCCAGTAGTATGGGGGCCCCACGGACTAATGAAAAACTGTTTTTT
j_gene: TRBJ2-5; d_gene: .; abundance: .; v_gene: TRBV5-1; CDR3aa: CASSNDRIQETQYF; CDR3nt: TGCGCCAGCAGCAATGACAGGATACAAGAGACCCAGTACTTC
j_gene: TRBJ2-2; d_gene: .; abundance: .; v_gene: TRBV4-2; CDR3aa: CASSPPQADTGELFF; CDR3nt: TGTGCCAGCAGCCCACCGCAGGCGGACACCGGGGAGCTGTTTTTT
j_gene: TRBJ1-5; d_gene: .; abundance: .; v_gene: TRBV10-3; CDR3aa: CAISEGNQPQHF; CDR3nt: TGTGCCATCAGTGAGGGCAATCAGCCCCAGCATTTT
j_gene: TRBJ2-5; d_gene: TRBD1; abundance: .; v_gene: TRBV7-2; CDR3aa: CASSSRTGRIRGRETQYF; CDR3nt: TGTGCCAGCAGCTCCAGGACAGGGCGAATAAGGGGTCGGGAGACCCAGTACTTC
j_gene: TRBJ1-2; d_gene: TRBD1; abundance: .; v_gene: TRBV29-1; CDR3aa: CSVEVLTGAPGGGYTF; CDR3nt: TGCAGCGTTGAAGTCTTAACAGGGGCCCCAGGTGGTGGCTACACCTTC
j_gene: TRBJ1-1; d_gene: TRBD1; abundance: .; v_gene: TRBV29-1; CDR3aa: CSVDDDRALNTEAFF; CDR3nt: TGCAGCGTTGACGACGACAGGGCCTTGAACACTGAAGCTTTCTTT
j_gene: TRBJ1-1; d_gene: .; abundance: .; v_gene: TRBV7-3; CDR3aa: CASSSGPGTEAFF; CDR3nt: TGTGCCAGCAGCTCTGGACCTGGGACTGAAGCTTTCTTT
j_gene: TRBJ2-3; d_gene: TRBD2; abundance: .; v_gene: TRBV15; CDR3aa: CATSREVGGAHTQYF; CDR3nt: TGTGCCACCAGCAGAGAGGTGGGAGGGGCCCATACGCAGTATTTT
j_gene: TRBJ2-7; d_gene: TRBD1; abundance: .; v_gene: TRBV6-5; CDR3aa: CASNPHTGASYEQYF; CDR3nt: TGTGCCAGCAATCCCCACACAGGGGCCTCCTACGAGCAGTACTTC
j_gene: TRBJ1-4; d_gene: .; abundance: .; v_gene: TRBV4-1; CDR3aa: CASSQDLGNSANEKLFF; CDR3nt: TGCGCCAGCAGCCAAGATTTAGGGAATTCGGCTAATGAAAAACTGTTTTTT
j_gene: TRBJ2-7; d_gene: TRBD1; abundance: few; v_gene: TRBV3-1/TRBV3-2; CDR3aa: CASSRGQGGEQYF; CDR3nt: TGTGCCAGCAGCCGCGGACAGGGGGGCGAGCAGTACTTC
j_gene: TRBJ2-5; d_gene: .; abundance: few; v_gene: TRBV5-1; CDR3aa: CASSFEGLGETQYF; CDR3nt: TGCGCCAGCAGCTTCGAGGGGCTAGGCGAGACCCAGTACTTC
j_gene: TRBJ2-6; d_gene: .; abundance: .; v_gene: TRBV20-1; CDR3aa: CSASDAHSGANVLTF; CDR3nt: TGCAGTGCTAGTGACGCCCACTCTGGGGCCAACGTCCTGACTTTC
j_gene: TRBJ1-5; d_gene: .; abundance: .; v_gene: TRBV6-2/TRBV6-3; CDR3aa: CASSYSRTVGDQPQHF; CDR3nt: TGTGCCAGCAGTTACTCGAGGACAGTGGGGGATCAGCCCCAGCATTTT
j_gene: TRBJ1-2; d_gene: .; abundance: few; v_gene: TRBV12-3/TRBV12-4; CDR3aa: CASSLTANYGYTF; CDR3nt: TGTGCCAGCAGTTTAACTGCTAACTATGGCTACACCTTC
j_gene: TRBJ1-2; d_gene: .; abundance: .; v_gene: TRBV6-5; CDR3aa: CASSYFQAANYGYTF; CDR3nt: TGTGCCAGCAGTTACTTTCAGGCCGCTAACTATGGCTACACCTTC
j_gene: TRBJ2-3; d_gene: .; abundance: once; v_gene: TRBV19; CDR3aa: CASSMRSGTDTQYF; CDR3nt: TGTGCCAGTAGTATGCGTAGTGGCACAGATACGCAGTATTTT
j_gene: TRBJ1-2; d_gene: .; abundance: .; v_gene: TRBV14; CDR3aa: CASSQEQGIYGYTF; CDR3nt: TGTGCCAGCAGCCAAGAACAGGGTATCTATGGCTACACCTTC
j_gene: TRBJ2-2; d_gene: .; abundance: once; v_gene: TRBV7-7; CDR3aa: CASSLAQGGSPGELFF; CDR3nt: TGTGCTAGCAGCTTAGCGCAGGGGGGGAGCCCCGGGGAGCTGTTTTTT
j_gene: TRBJ1-1; d_gene: .; abundance: .; v_gene: TRBV19; CDR3aa: CASRSRDGGMNTEAFF; CDR3nt: TGTGCCAGTAGATCCCGGGACGGTGGGATGAACACTGAAGCTTTCTTT
j_gene: TRBJ2-5; d_gene: TRBD1; abundance: .; v_gene: TRBV20-1; CDR3aa: CSASEIVRGKTQYF; CDR3nt: TGCAGTGCTAGTGAAATCGTCAGGGGGAAGACCCAGTACTTC
j_gene: TRBJ2-5; d_gene: TRBD1; abundance: once; v_gene: TRBV6-5; CDR3aa: CASRATGKETQYF; CDR3nt: TGTGCCAGCAGAGCGACAGGGAAAGAGACCCAGTACTTC
j_gene: TRBJ2-2; d_gene: .; abundance: .; v_gene: TRBV18; CDR3aa: CASSPQKGPGELFF; CDR3nt: TGTGCCAGCTCACCACAAAAGGGGCCCGGGGAGCTGTTTTTT
j_gene: TRBJ1-1; d_gene: .; abundance: .; v_gene: TRBV7-9; CDR3aa: CASSQGANTEAFF; CDR3nt: TGTGCCAGCAGCCAAGGGGCGAACACTGAAGCTTTCTTT
j_gene: TRBJ1-5; d_gene: TRBD1; abundance: .; v_gene: TRBV28; CDR3aa: CASSSTGVQPQHF; CDR3nt: TGTGCCAGCAGTTCGACAGGGGTGCAGCCCCAGCATTTT
j_gene: TRBJ2-3; d_gene: .; abundance: .; v_gene: TRBV5-1; CDR3aa: CASSSGSWGNTQYF; CDR3nt: TGCGCCAGCAGCTCTGGGTCCTGGGGTAATACGCAGTATTTT
j_gene: TRBJ1-1; d_gene: TRBD1; abundance: .; v_gene: TRBV14; CDR3aa: CASSLQGFGTEAFF; CDR3nt: TGTGCCAGCAGCCTACAGGGGTTCGGAACTGAAGCTTTCTTT
j_gene: TRBJ1-6; d_gene: TRBD1; abundance: .; v_gene: TRBV14; CDR3aa: CASSGLGQGKSPLHF; CDR3nt: TGTGCCAGCAGCGGACTGGGACAGGGGAAATCACCCCTCCACTTT
j_gene: TRBJ1-5; d_gene: .; abundance: .; v_gene: TRBV19; CDR3aa: CASMAGTYSNQPQHF; CDR3nt: TGTGCCAGTATGGCAGGAACCTATAGCAATCAGCCCCAGCATTTT
j_gene: TRBJ1-2; d_gene: .; abundance: once; v_gene: TRBV2; CDR3aa: CASSDRQRGWGYTF; CDR3nt: TGTGCCAGCAGTGATCGTCAGCGGGGTTGGGGCTACACCTTC
j_gene: TRBJ2-7; d_gene: TRBD2; abundance: .; v_gene: TRBV12-3/TRBV12-4; CDR3aa: CASTGLATYEQYF; CDR3nt: TGTGCCAGCACTGGACTAGCCACCTACGAGCAGTACTTC
j_gene: TRBJ1-4; d_gene: .; abundance: .; v_gene: TRBV7-2; CDR3aa: CASSLAFDQGKLFF; CDR3nt: TGTGCCAGCAGCTTAGCCTTCGATCAGGGAAAACTGTTTTTT
j_gene: TRBJ1-1; d_gene: .; abundance: .; v_gene: TRBV5-6; CDR3aa: CASSLGPGVGTEAFF; CDR3nt: TGTGCCAGCAGCTTGGGCCCCGGGGTAGGAACTGAAGCTTTCTTT
j_gene: TRBJ1-2; d_gene: .; abundance: .; v_gene: TRBV7-8; CDR3aa: CASSFGTSNYGYTF; CDR3nt: TGTGCCAGCAGCTTCGGGACTTCTAACTATGGCTACACCTTC
j_gene: TRBJ1-3; d_gene: .; abundance: .; v_gene: TRBV7-9; CDR3aa: CASSLAAADGNTIYF; CDR3nt: TGTGCCAGCAGCTTAGCCGCAGCGGACGGAAACACCATATATTTT
j_gene: TRBJ2-5; d_gene: TRBD1; abundance: .; v_gene: TRBV6-5; CDR3aa: CASMKGQGTQETQYF; CDR3nt: TGTGCCAGCATGAAAGGACAGGGTACTCAAGAGACCCAGTACTTC
j_gene: TRBJ1-4; d_gene: .; abundance: once; v_gene: TRBV3-1/TRBV3-2; CDR3aa: CASSQDWATNEKLFF; CDR3nt: TGTGCCAGCAGCCAAGACTGGGCAACTAATGAAAAACTGTTTTTT
j_gene: TRBJ2-2; d_gene: .; abundance: once; v_gene: TRBV19; CDR3aa: CASSWPPQSTGELFF; CDR3nt: TGTGCCAGTAGTTGGCCCCCTCAAAGCACCGGGGAGCTGTTTTTT
j_gene: TRBJ2-1; d_gene: TRBD2; abundance: .; v_gene: TRBV29-1; CDR3aa: CSADGGRHKTYNEQFF; CDR3nt: TGCAGCGCGGACGGCGGGAGACACAAAACTTACAATGAGCAGTTCTTC
j_gene: TRBJ2-1; d_gene: TRBD2; abundance: .; v_gene: TRBV18; CDR3aa: CASSALAGGPSYNEQFF; CDR3nt: TGTGCCAGCTCAGCTCTAGCGGGAGGGCCCTCGTACAATGAGCAGTTCTTC
j_gene: TRBJ1-3; d_gene: .; abundance: .; v_gene: TRBV29-1; CDR3aa: CSAFRAGRNTIYF; CDR3nt: TGCAGCGCTTTTCGGGCAGGGAGGAACACCATATATTTT
j_gene: TRBJ1-3; d_gene: .; abundance: .; v_gene: TRBV5-6; CDR3aa: CASSLSYGGTGNTIYF; CDR3nt: TGTGCCAGCAGCCTCTCGTATGGGGGAACTGGAAACACCATATATTTT